The sequence of this T cell receptor beta chain was determined in a study of CD8 T cells in Susac syndrome. This CDR3 region has 15 residues. The germline V and J ends were trimmed by 8 bases and 0 bases, with 14 bases remaining between them. Germline V gene data show CDR1 as MNHEY and CDR2 as SVGEGT. Random-hexamer reverse transcription was applied to about 0.45 to 1 ug RNA. TCRdb called the immunoSEQ multiplex PCR reads again in MiXCR, with one record for every CDR3 protein. Of around 81,000 distinct CDR3 sequences listed, 94% are singletons. This TCR derives from a human donor with Susac syndrome. The sample consisted of CD8+ T cells from PBMCs. The V call is TRBV6-2 or TRBV6-3, the J call TRBJ1-3; D is unclear. This CDR3 is CASVAATPSGNTIYF. CDR3 nucleotides: TGTGCCAGCGTAGCGGCTACTCCCTCTGGAAACACCATATATTTT.